This record covers a single TCR beta chain. Its antigen is still unknown. This entry comes from a study of CD8 T cells in Susac syndrome. The RNA, roughly 0.45 to 1 ug, was put through reverse transcription using random hexamers. immunoSEQ multiplex PCR amplified TCR beta CDR3 across 54 Vbeta, 13 Jbeta. From the immunoSEQ multiplex PCR reads, TCRdb called clonotypes with MiXCR, one entry per CDR3 protein. The profile shows around 120,000 distinct CDR3 sequences, approximately 94% of them singletons. Germline V CDR1 and CDR2: SGHTA, FQGNSA. Trimming left V 1 base short and J 1 base short, with 10 bases between. The CDR3 runs to 15 residues. Regarding the study as a whole: The number of individuals included in the study's TCR sequencing and HLA analysis was acknowledged as relatively small.

Bulk CD8+ and CD4+ cells came from magnetic negative isolation; CD8+ TEMRA by FACS. The receptor was isolated from a human donor with multiple sclerosis. V is TRBV7-2 and J is TRBJ1-2; D is ambiguous. The sample was CD4+ T cells from PBMCs. DNA of the CDR3: TGTGCCAGCAGCTTAGGACCAGAGTTTAACTATGGCTACACCTTC. Amino acid sequence: CASSLGPEFNYGYTF.